What follows are 5 T cell receptor beta chains derived from one specimen sequenced in a study of blood T cell repertoires in COVID-19. Measured with immunoSEQ multiplex PCR; TCRdb has only the in-frame clones, and not every one. The table includes about 180,000 clones, about nine tenths detected once. The sequenced sample was peripheral blood. Receptors originate from a woman aged 45 to 65 with acute or convalescent COVID-19.

The gene calls are TRBV6-2 or TRBV6-3 and TRBJ1-5, with 9 bases aligning to TRBD1. This CDR3 is built from 16 residues. The germline V gene has CDR1 MNHEY and CDR2 SVGEGT. Trimming cost V 2 bases and J 1 base; bases outside gene matches: 3. The CDR3 DNA reads TGTGCCAGCAGTTACCCCGGGACAGGGAGCAATCAGCCCCAGCATTTT. This translates into CASSYPGTGSNQPQHF.

This chain joins TRBV5-1 and TRBJ2-5; D gene uncertain. Trimming left V 0 bases short and J 1 base short, with 4 bases between. Germline V lookup: CDR1 SGHRS, CDR2 YFSETQ. The CDR3 length is 13 residues. The CDR3 DNA follows: TGCGCCAGCAGCTTGGACAGCCAAGAGACCCAGTACTTC. It translates to CASSLDSQETQYF.

This chain joins TRBV29-1 and TRBJ2-5, with D possibly matching TRBD2 (6 bases). This CDR3 region has 14 residues. Deletions cut 8 bases from V and 5 bases from J, with 21 bases between. The germline V gene has CDR1 SQVTM and CDR2 ANQGSEA. Here the CDR3 reads CSSDRERGGETQYF. For the CDR3, the DNA is TGCAGCTCCGATCGGGAGAGGGGCGGCGAGACCCAGTACTTC.

The chain joins TRBV30 to TRBJ1-2, with a weak D call TRBD1 (6 bases). The germline CDR1 and CDR2 sequences are GTSNPN and SVGIG (reference sequence). This CDR3 is 13 amino acids long. V lost 4 bases to trimming and J lost 8 bases, with 17 bases between them. The CDR3 loop is CAWTKGGVGGYTF. In DNA, the CDR3 is TGTGCCTGGACCAAAGGGGGTGTCGGCGGCTACACCTTC.

The gene calls are TRBV6-4 and TRBJ1-1; 7 bases agree with TRBD1. In germline, CDR1 is MRHNA, CDR2 SNTAGT. The ends lost 4 bases at V and 5 bases at J; junction bases unmatched: 4. The CDR3 has 13 amino acids. The CDR3 is CASSGTGETEAFF. As DNA, the CDR3 is TGTGCCAGCAGTGGCACAGGGGAAACTGAAGCTTTCTTT.